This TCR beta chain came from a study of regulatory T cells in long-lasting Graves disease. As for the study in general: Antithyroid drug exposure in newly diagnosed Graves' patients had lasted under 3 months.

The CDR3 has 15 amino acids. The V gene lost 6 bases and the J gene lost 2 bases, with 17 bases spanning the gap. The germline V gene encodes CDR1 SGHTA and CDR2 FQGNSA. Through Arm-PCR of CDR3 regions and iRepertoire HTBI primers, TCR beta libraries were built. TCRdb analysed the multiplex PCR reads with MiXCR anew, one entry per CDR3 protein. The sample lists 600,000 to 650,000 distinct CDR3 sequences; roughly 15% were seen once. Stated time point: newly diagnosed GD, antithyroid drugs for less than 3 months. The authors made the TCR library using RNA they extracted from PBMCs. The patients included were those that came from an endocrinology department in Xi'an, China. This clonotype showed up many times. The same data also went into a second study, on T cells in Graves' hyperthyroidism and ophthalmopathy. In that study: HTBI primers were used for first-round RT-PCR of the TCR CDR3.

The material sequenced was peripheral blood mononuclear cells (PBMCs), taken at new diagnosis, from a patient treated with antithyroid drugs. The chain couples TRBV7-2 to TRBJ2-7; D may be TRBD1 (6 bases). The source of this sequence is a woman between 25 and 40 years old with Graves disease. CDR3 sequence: CASSTMMGDTYEQYF. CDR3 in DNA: TGTGCCAGCAGTACCATGATGGGGGACACCTACGAGCAGTACTTC.